The T cell receptor (beta chain) under discussion was sequenced for a study of T cells after yellow fever vaccination. Study-level results: Shared CD4/CD8 clonotypes were a small share, likely from convergent recombination. Contamination of FACS-sorted repertoires by abundant clonotypes from the bulk population could occur. The study re-detected most primary-vaccination clones after the booster (96% CD4, roughly 91% CD8).

Making TCR cDNA involved 5'RACE template switching, which added UMIs and a universal primer site. TCRdb re-called the 5' RACE reads through MiXCR, storing one row per CDR3 protein. The sample shows roughly 45,000 distinct CDR3 sequences, almost 7% of them seen only once. This clonotype was seen ten or more times. The TCR was taken from a man younger than 40 who received the YFV17D yellow fever vaccine. The source was CD8+ T cells not binding an NS4B(214-222) dextramer, sorted from PBMCs, collected 45 days after the yellow fever booster vaccination.

For the CDR3, the DNA is TGTGCCAGCAGTGACGGGACTAGCGGGTTTCCCGAGCAGTACTTC. Translated, it gives CASSDGTSGFPEQYF. The rearrangement uses TRBV2 and TRBJ2-7, with 12 bases that match TRBD2. The CDR3 runs 15 residues. Germline CDR1 reads SNHLY; CDR2 reads FYNNEI. The J segment lost 6 bases and the V segment lost 3 bases, leaving 6 bases of the junction unmatched.